This T cell receptor (beta chain) was sequenced during a study of T cells after yellow fever vaccination. Regarding the study as a whole: Clones that expanded after primary vaccination mostly reappeared after the booster (around 96% CD4, 75% to 90% CD8). Secondary responses were weaker yet peaked faster, day 5 versus 15. Within FACS-sorted repertoires, abundant clonotypes contaminating from the bulk population could be present.

Template switching with 5'RACE generated the TCR cDNA and added a universal primer site and UMIs. TCRdb called the 5' RACE reads again in MiXCR, with one record for every CDR3 protein. Among 450,000 to 650,000 distinct CDR3 sequences listed, 20% to 25% were seen once. A remark on this clonotype: Its target is not known.

CDR1 and CDR2 (germline): MNHEY, SVGAGI. CDR3 length: 16 amino acids. V dropped 0 bases and J dropped 3; count of bases not matched to a gene: 5. V and J are TRBV6-5 and TRBJ1-3; the match to TRBD1 covers 7 bases. The sequencing used PBMCs, collected more than 20 days after the first yellow fever vaccination. The receptor was isolated from a man between 18 and 35 years old who received the YFV17D yellow fever vaccine. The CDR3 is CASSYSGTASGNTIYF. The CDR3 DNA is TGTGCCAGCAGTTACTCGGGGACAGCTAGTGGAAACACCATATATTTT.